Sequencing of this TCR beta chain was carried out in a study of neurological immune-mediated disorders. As for the cDNA, it was generated by 5'RACE with 10-nucleotide random UMIs. TCRdb used MiXCR to reprocess the 5' RACE reads, holding one entry per CDR3 protein. The table lists 80,000 or so distinct CDR3 sequences, roughly 9.9% of them singletons. Comments on this clonotype: At one boundary the junction diverges from the germline segment, which might be a read error.

CDR3 size: 15 residues. Germline V lookup: CDR1 SGHRS, CDR2 YFSETQ. The sequence derives from a man aged 50-59 years in good health. The chain combines TRBV5-1 with TRBJ1-5; 8 nucleotides match TRBD1. The sample consisted of PBMCs. For the CDR3, the DNA is TGCGCCAGTAGCCTCGGACAGGGTCCCAATCAGCCCCAGCGTTTT. Encoded protein: CASSLGQGPNQPQRF.